This TCR beta chain was identified in a study of blood T cell repertoires in COVID-19. Study details: Acute and convalescent COVID-19 samples came from the United States, Italy and Spain. Sample material is recorded as cDNA or gDNA derived from T cells, B-cell-depleted T cells, or PBMCs.

This CDR3 has 14 residues. From germline, CDR1 is SGHRS and CDR2 YFSETQ. V was trimmed by 0 bases and J by 1 base, leaving 7 bases between them. The repertoire was sequenced with immunoSEQ multiplex PCR; TCRdb's copy has only in-frame clones and lacks some. The sample has roughly 88,000 clones, about nine tenths seen once. This TCR was recovered from a woman between 50 and 59 years old in a cohort sampled during active COVID-19. Specimen: peripheral blood. The chain combines TRBV5-1 with TRBJ1-1; D gene unclear. The CDR3 DNA is TGCGCCAGCAGCTTGGGCCCAGAGAACACTGAAGCTTTCTTT. Translation: CASSLGPENTEAFF.